Listed here are 26 T cell receptor beta chains from one sample, sequenced in a study of blood T cell repertoires in COVID-19. Sequencing was performed with immunoSEQ multiplex PCR; in TCRdb, only in-frame clones are kept and a portion is missing. The data contain around 160,000 clones, over 85% of them singletons. Sequencing was performed on peripheral blood. These receptors all stem from a man aged 55-75 years with active or convalescent COVID-19.

The chain links TRBV2 to TRBJ1-5, with unresolved D. Trimming cost V 6 bases and J 7 bases, with 19 bases left between them. Germline assignment: CDR1 SNHLY and CDR2 FYNNEI. CDR3 length: 15 amino acids. The CDR3 nucleotides read TGTGCCAGCAGGCCGGGAGACGATAACGTGCAGCCCCAGCATTTT. Its protein is CASRPGDDNVQPQHF.

The V and J genes are TRBV7-9 and TRBJ2-1, with TRBD2 matching 8 bases. CDR3 length equals 14 residues. Germline assignment: CDR1 SEHNR and CDR2 FQNEAQ (reference sequence). Trimming took 6 bases from V and 6 from J; bases not matched to a gene: 7. The CDR3 is CASRLLAESNEQFF. The CDR3, as DNA: TGTGCCAGCAGATTACTAGCGGAAAGCAATGAGCAGTTCTTC.

The rearrangement joins TRBV19 to TRBJ1-3, with D possibly matching TRBD1 (5 bases). CDR3 length: 16 amino acids. The V end was cut by 3 bases, the J end by 1 base, with 13 bases between. The germline CDR1 and CDR2 sequences are LNHDA and SQIVND (reference sequence). CDR3 sequence reads: CASSIKEGKSGNTIYF. CDR3 nucleotides: TGTGCCAGTAGTATTAAGGAGGGGAAGTCTGGAAACACCATATATTTT.

The chain recombines TRBV7-8 with TRBJ2-1, with TRBD2 identical over 10 bases. The germline CDR1 and CDR2 sequences are SGHVS and FQNEAQ. V shed 0 bases and J 0 bases; nucleotides not matched to a gene: 8. CDR3 length: 19 amino acids. The CDR3 loop reads CASSLAFSGRMSSYNEQFF. The CDR3 DNA sequence: TGTGCCAGCAGCTTAGCCTTTAGCGGGAGGATGAGCTCCTACAATGAGCAGTTCTTC. The complete variable domain, with remaining parts taken from reference TRBV7-8 and TRBJ2-1, reads GAGVSQSPRYKVAKRGQDVALRCDPISGHVSLFWYQQALGQGPEFLTYFQNEAQLDKSGLPSDRFFAERPEGSVSTLKIQRTQQEDSAVYLCASSLAFSGRMSSYNEQFFGPGTRLTVL.

V usage is TRBV18 and J usage is TRBJ2-7; D perhaps matches TRBD2 (6 bases). Germline CDR1 reads KGHSH; CDR2 reads LQKENI. This CDR3 region has 16 residues. The germline V and J ends were trimmed by 5 bases and 5 bases, with 22 bases remaining between them. CDR3 DNA sequence: TGTGCCAGCTCATCAGTCGGGGGAGTCGCGCGCGACGAGCAGTACTTC. The encoded protein is CASSSVGGVARDEQYF.

This chain links TRBV5-4 with TRBJ1-1; no firm D call. Trimming shortened V by 7 bases and J by 0 bases, and 19 bases separated the two germline ends. The CDR3 loop spans 16 amino acids. Germline V gene sequence: CDR1 SGHNT, CDR2 YYREEE (reference sequence). CDR3 protein: CASSSGRANMNTEAFF. In DNA, the CDR3 is TGTGCCAGCTCCTCGGGGAGGGCGAACATGAACACTGAAGCTTTCTTT.

The CDR3 DNA reads as TGCGCCAGCAGCTCGAGAGACACAGGGGTCCGATACAATGAGCAGTTCTTC. Encoded protein: CASSSRDTGVRYNEQFF. J is TRBJ2-1 and V is TRBV5-1; TRBD1 matches 7 bases. The germline V gene has CDR1 SGHRS and CDR2 YFSETQ. Germline trimming cut 3 bases from V and 4 bases from J; bases unmatched to any gene: 13. The CDR3 runs 17 residues.

This clone was seen a single time. V gene TRBV3-1 (or the pseudogene TRBV3-2) combines with J gene TRBJ2-2; the match to TRBD1 covers 8 bases. This CDR3 is 18 amino acids long. The ends lost 3 bases at V and 2 bases at J; junction bases unmatched: 11. CDR1 LGHDT and CDR2 YNNKEL come from the germline V gene (reference sequence). The CDR3 nucleotides read TGTGCCAGCAGCCATCCACGACAGGGGAACCTAAACACCGGGGAGCTGTTTTTT. It specifies CASSHPRQGNLNTGELFF.

The chain employs TRBV5-5 and TRBJ1-2, with D perhaps TRBD1 (5 bases). The V gene lost 0 bases and the J gene lost 10 bases, with 13 bases spanning the gap. Germline loops: CDR1 SGHKS, CDR2 YYEKEE (reference sequence). The CDR3 is 13 amino acids. Written as DNA, the CDR3 is TGTGCCAGCAGCTTGGGCAGGGCTACCCTCTACACCTTC. Amino acid sequence: CASSLGRATLYTF.

This chain uses TRBV11-2 with TRBJ2-5; D may be TRBD2 (5 bases). Germline CDR1 is SGHAT and CDR2 is FQNNGV. The V gene lost 5 bases and the J gene lost 1 base, with 14 bases spanning the gap. The CDR3 has 15 residues. CDR3 nucleotides: TGTGCCAGCAGCACACTAGGAACAGCCCAAGAGACCCAGTACTTC. Translated, it gives CASSTLGTAQETQYF.

J is TRBJ2-3 and V is TRBV3-1 (or the pseudogene TRBV3-2); 8 nucleotides match TRBD1. V was clipped by 0 bases and J by 0 bases; unmatched bases: 8. Per the germline V gene, CDR1 is LGHDT and CDR2 is YNNKEL (reference sequence). There are 18 residues in the CDR3. The CDR3 nucleotides are TGTGCCAGCAGCCAAGATCACCCACAGGGGGTGAGCACAGATACGCAGTATTTT. Translating gives CASSQDHPQGVSTDTQYF.

This sequence joins TRBV29-1 and TRBJ2-7; 7 nucleotides line up with TRBD1. The germline V gene has CDR1 SQVTM and CDR2 ANQGSEA. V lost 4 bases, J lost 0 bases, and 6 bases stayed unmatched. CDR3 length: 14 amino acids. The CDR3 nucleotides read TGCAGCGTTGTCGGCAGGGGGAGCTCCTACGAGCAGTACTTC. Protein: CSVVGRGSSYEQYF.

In this sample, this clone turned up once. J is TRBJ1-4 and V is TRBV6-5, with 8 bases matching TRBD1. Germline loops: CDR1 MNHEY, CDR2 SVGAGI. CDR3 length equals 15 residues. V was pared by 6 bases and J by 7 bases, with 10 bases of the junction left unmatched. CDR3 loop: CASRKNGQGGEKLFF. CDR3 nucleotide sequence: TGTGCCAGCAGGAAAAATGGACAGGGAGGTGAAAAACTGTTTTTT.

The V call is TRBV27, the J call TRBJ2-7; 7 bases align to TRBD1. Germline V gene data show CDR1 as MNHEY and CDR2 as SMNVEV (reference sequence). J was trimmed by 4 bases and V by 6 bases; bases with no gene match: 12. CDR3 size: 15 residues. The DNA for the CDR3 is TGTGCCAGCAGACTCGGGACAGCGCCGGGGTACGAGCAGTACTTC. Translating gives CASRLGTAPGYEQYF.

V usage is TRBV6-1 and J usage is TRBJ1-5, with 9 bases aligning to TRBD1. This CDR3 has 18 amino acids. V lost 4 bases, J lost 0 bases, and 10 bases stayed unmatched. Looked up from germline, CDR1 is MNHNS and CDR2 is SASEGT. CDR3 DNA: TGTGCCAGCAGTGGCGACAGGGGGGTCCGATATAGCAATCAGCCCCAGCATTTT. Protein product: CASSGDRGVRYSNQPQHF.

This rearrangement joins TRBV7-9 to TRBJ1-3; no clear D gene. This CDR3 has 14 residues. Between the trimmed V and J ends, which lost 11 bases and 4 bases, there was a span of 18 bases. Germline assignment: CDR1 SEHNR and CDR2 FQNEAQ (reference sequence). The CDR3 bases are TGTGCCGGAGGTCCAGGCTTTGAAGGAAACACCATATATTTT. It specifies CAGGPGFEGNTIYF.

The chain carries TRBV7-2 and TRBJ2-1, with TRBD2 identical over 9 bases. CDR1 SGHTA and CDR2 FQGNSA come from the germline V gene. V gave up 1 base and J gave up 5 bases; unmatched junction bases: 3. The CDR3 is 15 amino acids. CDR3: CASSLEASGNNEQFF. In nucleotides, the CDR3 is TGTGCCAGCAGCTTAGAGGCTAGCGGGAACAATGAGCAGTTCTTC. Supplemented by reference TRBV7-2 and TRBJ2-1, the full variable domain reads GAGVSQSPSNKVTEKGKDVELRCDPISGHTALYWYRQSLGQGLEFLIYFQGNSAPDKSGLPSDRFSAERTGGSVSTLTIQRTQQEDSAVYLCASSLEASGNNEQFFGPGTRLTVL.

V is TRBV7-2 and J is TRBJ2-3; 9 positions agree with TRBD2. The junction had 13 bases not matched to a gene; V was cut back by 6 bases and J by 6 bases. The CDR3 sequence is 16 residues long. Germline values: CDR1 SGHTA, CDR2 FQGNSA. The CDR3 is CASSRIAGATGDTQYF. For the CDR3, the DNA is TGTGCCAGCAGTCGAATAGCGGGGGCAACGGGCGATACGCAGTATTTT.

This clone was seen just once. This chain connects TRBV28 to TRBJ2-7, with D uncertain. CDR1 MDHEN and CDR2 SYDVKM come from the germline V gene. This CDR3 comprises 16 residues. V dropped 5 bases and J dropped 2 bases, with 19 bases sitting between them. CDR3 residues: CASSPSGGPETYEQYF. DNA of the CDR3: TGTGCCAGCAGTCCCTCCGGCGGTCCGGAGACCTACGAGCAGTACTTC.

The chain joins TRBV5-1 to TRBJ1-2; 7 bases agree with TRBD1. Germline CDR1 SGHRS, CDR2 YFSETQ. J was trimmed by 8 bases and V by 6 bases; bases with no gene match: 7. This CDR3 spans 12 amino acids. The CDR3 here is CASTRTGLGYTF. DNA of the CDR3: TGCGCCAGCACCCGGACAGGACTAGGCTACACCTTC.

This clone was counted only a few times. The chain has TRBV7-8 and TRBJ2-7; no firm D call. The V gene's germline CDR1 is SGHVS and CDR2 FQNEAQ. V shed 4 bases and J shed 0 bases, with 13 bases lying between them. The CDR3 runs 15 residues. The CDR3 loop is CASSSSTRSSYEQYF. The CDR3 DNA reads TGTGCCAGCAGCTCTTCGACACGTAGCTCCTACGAGCAGTACTTC.

The count of this clone is one. This chain uses TRBV11-2 with TRBJ2-7; 13 bases agree with TRBD2. The CDR3 runs to 19 residues. The germline gives CDR1 SGHAT, CDR2 FQNNGV. The J segment lost 1 base and the V segment lost 1 base, leaving 10 bases of the junction unmatched. Here the CDR3 reads CASSLGHLLAGGRSYEQYF. For the CDR3, the DNA is TGTGCCAGCAGCTTAGGTCATTTACTAGCGGGAGGGAGGTCCTACGAGCAGTACTTC. Together with reference TRBV11-2 and TRBJ2-7, the CDR3 gives the full variable domain: EAGVAQSPRYKIIEKRQSVAFWCNPISGHATLYWYQQILGQGPKLLIQFQNNGVVDDSQLPKDRFSAERLKGVDSTLKIQPAKLEDSAVYLCASSLGHLLAGGRSYEQYFGPGTRLTVT.

The CDR3 protein is CASSHRTSGAGGEQFF. The CDR3 DNA is TGTGCCAGTAGTCACCGGACTAGCGGGGCGGGCGGTGAGCAGTTCTTC. The chain is built from TRBV19 and TRBJ2-1; 12 bases line up with TRBD2. This CDR3 has 16 residues. The V and J ends lost 5 bases and 9 bases, in that order; junction bases with no gene match: 11. The germline gives CDR1 LNHDA, CDR2 SQIVND (reference sequence).

V gene TRBV5-1 combines with J gene TRBJ2-5; TRBD2 might be the D (6 bases). V lost 0 bases and J lost 3, with 12 bases in between. The CDR3 runs 15 residues. Germline loops: CDR1 SGHRS, CDR2 YFSETQ. CDR3 region: CASSLGGTDKETQYF. CDR3 coding DNA: TGCGCCAGCAGCTTGGGAGGGACTGATAAAGAGACCCAGTACTTC.

This clone occurred once. This chain joins TRBV7-9 and TRBJ2-1; 9 nucleotides match TRBD1. V was pared by 5 bases and J by 0 bases, with 14 bases of the junction left unmatched. CDR1 is SEHNR, CDR2 FQNEAQ, per germline (reference sequence). The CDR3 has 19 amino acids. The CDR3 DNA follows: TGTGCCAGCAGCGTACAGGGGGCGGGTTTCGTTGGCTCCTACAATGAGCAGTTCTTC. It is translated as CASSVQGAGFVGSYNEQFF. Combining the CDR3 with reference TRBV7-9 and TRBJ2-1 gives the whole variable domain DTGVSQNPRHKITKRGQNVTFRCDPISEHNRLYWYRQTLGQGPEFLTYFQNEAQLEKSRLLSDRFSAERPKGSFSTLEIQRTEQGDSAMYLCASSVQGAGFVGSYNEQFFGPGTRLTVL.

This chain connects TRBV19 to TRBJ1-1, with 9 bases identical to TRBD1. Trimming removed 5 bases from V and 6 bases from J; junction bases left unmatched: 10. This CDR3 is 15 amino acids long. Germline V gene data show CDR1 as LNHDA and CDR2 as SQIVND (reference sequence). The chain's CDR3 is CASSGTGRGQAEAFF. In DNA form, the CDR3 reads TGTGCCAGTAGTGGGACAGGGAGGGGTCAGGCTGAAGCTTTCTTT.